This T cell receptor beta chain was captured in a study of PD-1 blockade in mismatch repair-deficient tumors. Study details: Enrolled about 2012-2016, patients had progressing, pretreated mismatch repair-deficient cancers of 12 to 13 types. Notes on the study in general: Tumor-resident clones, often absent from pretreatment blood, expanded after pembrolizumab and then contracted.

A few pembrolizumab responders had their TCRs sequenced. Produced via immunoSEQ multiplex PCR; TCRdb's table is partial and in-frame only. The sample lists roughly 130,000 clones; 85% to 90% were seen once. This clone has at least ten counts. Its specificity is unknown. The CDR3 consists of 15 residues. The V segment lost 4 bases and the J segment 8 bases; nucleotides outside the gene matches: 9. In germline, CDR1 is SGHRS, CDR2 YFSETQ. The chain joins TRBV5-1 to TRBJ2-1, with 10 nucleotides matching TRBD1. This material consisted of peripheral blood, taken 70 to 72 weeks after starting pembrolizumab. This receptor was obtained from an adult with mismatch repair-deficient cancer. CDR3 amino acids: CASSPRGTGAHEQFF. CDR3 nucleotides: TGCGCCAGCAGCCCCCGAGGGACAGGGGCCCATGAGCAGTTCTTC.